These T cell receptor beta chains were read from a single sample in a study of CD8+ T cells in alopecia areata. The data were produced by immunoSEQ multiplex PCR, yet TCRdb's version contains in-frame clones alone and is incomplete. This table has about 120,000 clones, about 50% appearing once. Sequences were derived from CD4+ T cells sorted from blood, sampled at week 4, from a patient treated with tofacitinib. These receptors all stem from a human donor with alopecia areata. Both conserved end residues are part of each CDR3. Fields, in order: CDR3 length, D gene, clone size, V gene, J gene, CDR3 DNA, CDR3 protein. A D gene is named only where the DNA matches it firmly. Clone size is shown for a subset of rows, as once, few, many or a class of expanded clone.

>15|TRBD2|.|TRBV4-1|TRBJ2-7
TGCGCCAGCAGCCAAGAACTAGCGGGGAACTACGAGCAGTACTTC
CASSQELAGNYEQYF
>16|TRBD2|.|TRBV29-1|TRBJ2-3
TGCAGCGTTGGACCCGGGACTAGCGGTAGCACAGATACGCAGTATTTT
CSVGPGTSGSTDTQYF
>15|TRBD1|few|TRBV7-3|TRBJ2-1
TGTGCCAGCAGCTCGGGACAGGGGGCCTACAATGAGCAGTTCTTC
CASSSGQGAYNEQFF
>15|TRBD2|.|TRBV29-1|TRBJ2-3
TGCAGCGTTCGAAGGGCTAGCGGGAGCACAGATACGCAGTATTTT
CSVRRASGSTDTQYF
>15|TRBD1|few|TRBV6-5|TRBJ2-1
TGTGCCAGCAGTCAGGGACAGGGGCTTAGGGATGAGCAGTTCTTC
CASSQGQGLRDEQFF
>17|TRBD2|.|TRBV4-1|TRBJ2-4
TGCGCCAGCAGCCAAGATTGGGGGGAGGGAGCCAAAAACATTCAGTACTTC
CASSQDWGEGAKNIQYF
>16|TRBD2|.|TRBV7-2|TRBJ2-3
TGTGCCAGCAGCTTAAGGGGACTAGGGATCACAGATACGCAGTATTTT
CASSLRGLGITDTQYF
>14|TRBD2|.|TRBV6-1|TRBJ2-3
TGTGCCACCGGGAGGGGCCCATCCACAGATACGCAGTATTTT
CATGRGPSTDTQYF
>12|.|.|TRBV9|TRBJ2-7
TGTGCCAGCAGCGCCGGTCGGGACGAGCAGTACTTC
CASSAGRDEQYF
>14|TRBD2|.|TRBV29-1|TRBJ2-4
TGCAGCGGAAGCGGGGGGGCCGGCCGAAACATTCAGTACTTC
CSGSGGAGRNIQYF
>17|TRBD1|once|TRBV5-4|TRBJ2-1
TGTGCCAGCAGCCACAGGACAGCCGGGACAGGCCAAAATGAGCAGTTCTTC
CASSHRTAGTGQNEQFF
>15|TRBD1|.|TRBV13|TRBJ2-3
TGTGCCAGCAGCTTCCGACAGGGGAGCACAGATACGCAGTATTTT
CASSFRQGSTDTQYF